This is a list of T cell receptor beta chains from one sample in a study of OX40 agonist ivuxolimab in advanced cancers. The data were produced by immunoSEQ multiplex PCR, yet TCRdb's version contains in-frame clones alone and is incomplete. The sample comprises around 130,000 clones, just over 90% of which are singletons, and about 0.15% rests with the top ten. Source: CD4+ or CD8+ T cells sorted from blood, taken in a trial of the OX40 agonist ivuxolimab. The receptors were sampled from an adult with an advanced solid tumor such as melanoma, head and neck, liver or kidney cancer. Both conserved end residues are part of each CDR3. The order of the fields is V gene, J gene, clone size, D gene, CDR3 DNA, CDR3 protein. A D gene is named only where the DNA matches it firmly. Size tells how often a clone was seen (once, few, many) or the class of an expanded clone, and some rows leave it out.

TRBV7-2	TRBJ2-5	-	TRBD1	TGTGCCAGCAGCTTAGACAGGGGGCCGCAAGAGACCCAGTACTTC	CASSLDRGPQETQYF
TRBV11-3	TRBJ1-2	-	TRBD1	TGTGCCAGCAGCTTACTAGGACAGGGTTCTGGCTACACCTTC	CASSLLGQGSGYTF
TRBV15	TRBJ2-1	-	-	TGTGCCACCAGCAGAGACGGGACCTCCTACAATGAGCAGTTCTTC	CATSRDGTSYNEQFF
TRBV5-3	TRBJ2-5	-	-	TGTGCCAGAAGCTCGGACAACGCTGAGACCCAGTACTTC	CARSSDNAETQYF
TRBV7-8	TRBJ2-6	-	-	TGTGCCAGCAGCTTCGAGGGATCCGGGGCCAACGTCCTGACTTTC	CASSFEGSGANVLTF
TRBV15	TRBJ2-2	-	-	TGTGCCACCAGGCCGCTGGGGCAGGCCCGCGGGGAGCTGTTTTTT	CATRPLGQARGELFF
TRBV28	TRBJ2-7	-	-	TGTGCCAGCAGCTTGGGCCTCTACGAGCAGTACTTC	CASSLGLYEQYF
TRBV5-5	TRBJ2-2	-	-	TGTGCCAGCAGCGTCGGCCCCATTAACACCGGGGAGCTGTTTTTT	CASSVGPINTGELFF
TRBV2	TRBJ2-3	-	TRBD1	TGTGCCAGCAGTAGGGACAGGGCGGCCGCAGATACGCAGTATTTT	CASSRDRAAADTQYF
TRBV4-1	TRBJ1-1	-	-	TGCGCCAGCAGCCAAGGTGAGAGGACACCATTACCGAACACTGAAGCTTTCTTT	CASSQGERTPLPNTEAFF
TRBV19	TRBJ2-1	-	-	TGTGCCAGTAGGGGCGTCGACAATGAGCAGTTCTTC	CASRGVDNEQFF
TRBV5-6	TRBJ2-5	-	-	TGTGCCAGCAGCCCGTATTTTGTGACAGGCCAAGAGACCCAGTACTTC	CASSPYFVTGQETQYF
TRBV7-2	TRBJ2-3	-	-	TGTGCCAGCAGCCCGGTCCAGGGGACCCCCACAGATACGCAGTATTTT	CASSPVQGTPTDTQYF
TRBV11-1	TRBJ2-7	once	TRBD1	TGTGCCAGCAGGGCGATAGGGACAGGGGAGTACGAGCAGTACTTC	CASRAIGTGEYEQYF
TRBV7-9	TRBJ1-5	-	TRBD1	TGTGCCAGCAGCTCGGGACAGGGGGCAGGTCAGCCCCAGCATTTT	CASSSGQGAGQPQHF
TRBV2	TRBJ1-1	few	-	TGTGCCAGCAGGAAGGGAGAGGGGAACACTGAAGCTTTCTTT	CASRKGEGNTEAFF
TRBV27	TRBJ2-3	-	-	TGTGCCAGCAGCCCAACGGGTCTCACGCAGTATTTT	CASSPTGLTQYF
TRBV10-3	TRBJ1-1	-	-	TGTGCCATCAGTGATTGGGGTGAAGGTATAAGCACTGAAGCTTTCTTT	CAISDWGEGISTEAFF
TRBV18	TRBJ1-2	-	TRBD1	TGTGCCAGCTCACCAGGACAGGGAGGAGACTATGGCTACACCTTC	CASSPGQGGDYGYTF
TRBV6-5	TRBJ2-7	-	-	TGTGCCAGCAGTTGGGATTCCGGGACAACATACGAGCAGTACTTC	CASSWDSGTTYEQYF
TRBV7-3	TRBJ1-2	-	TRBD1	TGTGCCAGCAGCTTATCACCAGGGGGCGGGATCTATGGCTACACCTTC	CASSLSPGGGIYGYTF
TRBV7-3	TRBJ2-3	-	-	TGTGCCAGCAGCTCCCTAGCAGACCCAGCGGGTACGCAGTATTTT	CASSSLADPAGTQYF
TRBV6-5	TRBJ1-2	-	-	TGTGCCAGCAAGGGAGCGGTGCTCTATGGCTACACCTTC	CASKGAVLYGYTF
TRBV6-1	TRBJ1-2	-	-	TGTGCCAGCAGTGACAGGGCAACCCATGGCTACACCTTC	CASSDRATHGYTF
TRBV5-1	TRBJ2-2	-	-	TGCGCCAGCAGCCCGCGGGGCCGACACACCGGGGAGCTGTTTTTT	CASSPRGRHTGELFF
TRBV6-1	TRBJ2-5	once	-	TGTGCCAGCAGTGAATATGGGACTCCTGCTCGGGAGACCCAGTACTTC	CASSEYGTPARETQYF
TRBV7-3	TRBJ2-3	-	TRBD2	TGTGCCAGCAGCCCCCACCGGGGGGGTCTAACAAGGGGGAGCACAGATACGCAGTATTTT	CASSPHRGGLTRGSTDTQYF
TRBV6-1	TRBJ1-3	once	-	TGTGCCAGCAGTGTTGCGACAGCTGGAAACACCATATATTTT	CASSVATAGNTIYF
TRBV14	TRBJ2-7	-	-	TGTGCCAGCAGCCAAGGGCCCGAGCAGTACTTC	CASSQGPEQYF
TRBV19	TRBJ2-2	once	TRBD2	TGTGCCCCCTCGGCGCGGGGACTAGCGAACACCGGGGAGCTGTTTTTT	CAPSARGLANTGELFF
TRBV4-3	TRBJ1-4	once	-	TGCGCCAGCAGCCAAGTTAATGAAAAACTGTTTTTT	CASSQVNEKLFF
TRBV6-1	TRBJ1-1	-	TRBD1	TGTGCCAGCAGATTAAATAACAGGGGTTCTGCTGAAGCTTTCTTT	CASRLNNRGSAEAFF
TRBV12-5	TRBJ2-5	once	TRBD2	TGTGCTAGTGGTTTGGTACAAACTAGCGACGAGACCCAGTACTTC	CASGLVQTSDETQYF
TRBV5-1	TRBJ2-2	-	TRBD2	TGCGCCAGCGGGGGAGGGACTCATCCCGGGGAGCTGTTTTTT	CASGGGTHPGELFF
TRBV2	TRBJ1-6	-	-	TGTGCCAGCAGTGAAGGAGGGTCAGGTATGGGTTCACCCCTCCACTTT	CASSEGGSGMGSPLHF
TRBV19	TRBJ1-4	once	-	TGTGCCACAGGACATGCAACTAATGAAAAACTGTTTTTT	CATGHATNEKLFF
TRBV19	TRBJ2-5	-	-	TGTGCCAGTAGTATATTGGCCAACCAAGAGACCCAGTACTTC	CASSILANQETQYF
TRBV18	TRBJ1-4	-	TRBD1	TGTGCCAGCTCACCACCTAGGGGACAGGGAGATGAAAAACTGTTTTTT	CASSPPRGQGDEKLFF
TRBV11-2	TRBJ2-7	-	-	TGTGCCAGCAGCAGATCCATGGCCCATTCTAAACTGGTAACCTACGAGCAGTACTTC	CASSRSMAHSKLVTYEQYF
TRBV19	TRBJ1-2	-	TRBD1	TGTGCCAGTAGTGAGACAGGGTTGGACGTTCGGGGCTACACCTTC	CASSETGLDVRGYTF
TRBV18	TRBJ1-5	-	-	TGTGCCAGCTCCCCCGATAGAGGTGGGTTCCCCCAGCATTTT	CASSPDRGGFPQHF
TRBV7-8	TRBJ2-7	-	TRBD1	TGTGCCAGCAGCGAGGGACAGGTTCGCGAGCAGTACTTC	CASSEGQVREQYF
TRBV21-1	TRBJ2-7	-	-	TGTGCCAGCAGCAAAGCGCGGACGGAAACCTACGAGCAGTACTTC	CASSKARTETYEQYF
TRBV5-4	TRBJ1-2	-	TRBD1	TGTGCCAGCAGCGGGACAGGCCATGGCTACACCTTC	CASSGTGHGYTF
TRBV7-2	TRBJ2-1	once	-	TGTGCCAGCAGCGGGACCCCTCCCTACAATGAGCAGTTCTTC	CASSGTPPYNEQFF
TRBV19	TRBJ1-5	-	-	TGTGCCAGTAGTGCCGGGAGCAATCAGCCCCAGCATTTT	CASSAGSNQPQHF
TRBV28	TRBJ1-1	-	-	TGTGCCAGCACCCTGCGGGGGGCAATGAACACTGAAGCTTTCTTT	CASTLRGAMNTEAFF
TRBV28	TRBJ1-2	-	-	TGTGCCAGCAGTTTAACCCAAAGACCGGGACTAGGACTGAACTATGGCTACACCTTC	CASSLTQRPGLGLNYGYTF
TRBV28	TRBJ2-7	once	-	TGTGCCAGCAGTTCTTTCACTGGCGAGCAGTACTTC	CASSSFTGEQYF
TRBV28	TRBJ1-3	-	TRBD1	TGTGCCATCAGACAGGGGGCGGTTGGAAACACCATATATTTT	CAIRQGAVGNTIYF
TRBV5-1	TRBJ2-3	-	TRBD2	TGCGCCAGCAGCCAGGGGACTAGCGGCACAGATACGCAGTATTTT	CASSQGTSGTDTQYF
TRBV18	TRBJ2-1	-	TRBD2	TGTGCCAGCTCCGTAGCGGGTCGGGGCGAGCAGTTCTTC	CASSVAGRGEQFF
TRBV12-5	TRBJ2-2	-	TRBD1	TGTGCTAGTGGCCCGGGACAGGGGGCCGGGGAGCTGTTTTTT	CASGPGQGAGELFF
TRBV18	TRBJ1-4	-	TRBD1	TGTGCCAGCTCTTCGCGGACAGGGGAACTGTTTTTT	CASSSRTGELFF
TRBV18	TRBJ1-1	-	TRBD1	TGTGCCAGCTCACCACGGGACAGGGCTGAAGCTTTCTTT	CASSPRDRAEAFF